The entry that follows covers one T cell receptor (beta chain) sequence. Germline V CDR1 and CDR2: LGHNA, YSLEER. This CDR3 contains 19 residues. The record originates from a study of blood T cells in healthy people across ages. It was with a sample-barcoded 5' primer and a J-beta primer mix that a second PCR of roughly 7 to 12 cycles was run. Each cDNA molecule received a tag from a template-switch adaptor that had 12 random nucleotides. Using its own MiXCR run on the 5' RACE reads, TCRdb lists one record per CDR3 protein. Seen here are 1.5 million to 1.9 million distinct CDR3 sequences, approximately 43% observed once, and the top ten hold approximately 4.1%.

This TCR derives from a woman younger than 30 in good health. Input material: blood. The chain employs TRBV4-3 and TRBJ2-1, with D unresolved. The DNA end lines up better with TRBJ2-7; the J call may be wrong. Here the CDR3 DNA reads TGCGCCAGCAGCCAAGAGATAGGCCGGTGGAAGAGCTCCTACAATGAGCAGTACTTC. Protein: CASSQEIGRWKSSYNEQYF.